This T cell receptor beta chain was recovered during a study of T cell changes during pregnancy in multiple sclerosis. This CDR3 contains 11 residues. Trimming pared 5 bases from V and 9 bases from J, leaving 10 bases between. Germline V lookup: CDR1 SGHVS, CDR2 FQNEAQ. Repertoires were generated with immunoSEQ multiplex PCR, while TCRdb's copy carries only in-frame clones and drops some. The sample yields approximately 97,000 clones, 90% seen once. The receptor was derived from a female donor in good health, enrolled as a control in a pregnancy study. The sequencing used peripheral blood, collected in the second trimester of pregnancy. V and J are TRBV7-8 and TRBJ2-5; D might be TRBD2 (7 bases). For the CDR3, the DNA is TGTGCCAGCAGCCTCGGGGGGCCCCAGTACTTC. Its protein is CASSLGGPQYF.